The present T cell receptor beta chain was sequenced within a study of cytomegalovirus exposure and HLA in healthy donors. Findings and limits, study-wide: The study reported that TCR beta sequences accurately predicted HLA-A and HLA-B alleles in most subjects.

A note on this clone: Its antigen remains unidentified.

The PCR ran on 60 Vbeta and 13 Jbeta primers. This table comes from immunoSEQ multiplex PCR, and its TCRdb copy is limited to in-frame clones, with some not included. The sample gives about 120,000 clones, about 80% of which show up once; 3.5% to 4.5% is in the top ten. Trimming removed 6 bases from V and 3 bases from J; junction bases left unmatched: 14. This CDR3 region has 16 residues. The source of this sequence is a man younger than 40 in good health and CMV-seropositive. What was sequenced was PBMCs. This rearrangement joins TRBV5-3 to TRBJ1-1; 7 bases are a match to TRBD1. TRBV5-3 is annotated as an ORF whose role is uncertain. This CDR3 is CARTSHHRGGYTEAFF. The CDR3 DNA reads as TGTGCCAGAACTTCTCATCACAGGGGCGGGTACACTGAAGCTTTCTTT.